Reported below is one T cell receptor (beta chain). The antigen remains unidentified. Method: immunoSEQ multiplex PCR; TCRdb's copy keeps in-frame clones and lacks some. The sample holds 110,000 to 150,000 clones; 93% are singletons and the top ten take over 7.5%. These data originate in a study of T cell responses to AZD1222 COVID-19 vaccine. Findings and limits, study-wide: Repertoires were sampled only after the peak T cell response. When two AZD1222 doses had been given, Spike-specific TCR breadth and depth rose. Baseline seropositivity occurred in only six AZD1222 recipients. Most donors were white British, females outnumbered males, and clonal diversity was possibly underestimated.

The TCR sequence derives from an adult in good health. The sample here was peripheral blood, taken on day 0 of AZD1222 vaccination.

The CDR3 DNA is TGCGCCAGCAGCTTTATCGGGTTGAACACTGAAGCTTTCTTT. Protein product: CASSFIGLNTEAFF. The chain employs TRBV5-1 and TRBJ1-1, with unresolved D. Germline CDR1 is SGHRS and CDR2 is YFSETQ. V shed 2 bases and J shed 0 bases, with 8 bases lying between them. The CDR3 loop spans 14 amino acids.